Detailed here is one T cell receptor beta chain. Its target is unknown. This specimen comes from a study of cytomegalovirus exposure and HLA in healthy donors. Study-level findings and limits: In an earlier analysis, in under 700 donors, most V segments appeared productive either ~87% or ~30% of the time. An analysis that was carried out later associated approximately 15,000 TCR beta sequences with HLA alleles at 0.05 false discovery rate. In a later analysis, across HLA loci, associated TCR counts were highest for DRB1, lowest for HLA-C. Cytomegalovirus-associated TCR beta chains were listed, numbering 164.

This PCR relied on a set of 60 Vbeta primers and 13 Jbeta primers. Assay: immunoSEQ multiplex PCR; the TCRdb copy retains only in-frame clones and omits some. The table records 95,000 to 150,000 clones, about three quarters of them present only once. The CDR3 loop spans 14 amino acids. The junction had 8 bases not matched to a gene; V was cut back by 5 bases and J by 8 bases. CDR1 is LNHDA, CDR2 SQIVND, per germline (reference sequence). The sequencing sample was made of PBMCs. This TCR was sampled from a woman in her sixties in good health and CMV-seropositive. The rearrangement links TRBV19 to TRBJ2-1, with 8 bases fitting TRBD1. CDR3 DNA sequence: TGTGCCAGTAGTTCGCCAGGGGGCTCGTATGAGCAGTTCTTC. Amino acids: CASSSPGGSYEQFF.